One and the same sample provided the 12 T cell receptor beta chains below, sequenced in a study of identical twins. One entry per CDR3 protein, called by TCRdb with MiXCR from the 5' RACE reads. The table includes more than 200,000 distinct CDR3 sequences, around 15% detected once. Material: memory (CD45RO+) T cells sorted from blood. Source of these receptors: a woman aged 18-29 years in good health.

With respect to this clonotype: Germline is not matched at one junction end, which may reflect a read error. V gene TRBV12-3 or TRBV12-4 combines with J gene TRBJ2-5, with 9 nucleotides matching TRBD1. The CDR3 runs 16 residues. CDR3 DNA: TGTGCCAGCAGCCTAATGCGAGGACAGGGGAGAGAGACCCGGTACTTC. Translating it yields CASSLMRGQGRETRYF.

This clonotype was observed many times. The rearrangement joins TRBV2 to TRBJ2-5; D remains unclear. V was pared by 4 bases and J by 6 bases, with 6 bases between. CDR1 SNHLY and CDR2 FYNNEI come from the germline V gene. The CDR3 has 11 residues. The DNA of the CDR3 is TGTGCCAGCAGTGTGTTAAAGACCCAGTACTTC. Translated, it gives CASSVLKTQYF.

The chain combines TRBV12-3 or TRBV12-4 with TRBJ2-3, with TRBD2 matching over 11 bases. V lost 3 bases and J lost 4; bases outside the gene matches: 3. The CDR3 consists of 15 residues. The CDR3 bases are TGTGCCAGCAGTTTCTTAGCGGGGGGGGCAGATACGCAGTATTTT. Its translation is CASSFLAGGADTQYF.

This clonotype was seen more than once but under ten times. The V gene is TRBV7-9, the J gene TRBJ2-1; 10 nucleotides match TRBD2. The CDR3 loop spans 17 amino acids. After removal of 7 bases from V and 0 bases from J, the junction contained 9 bases not matched to a gene. Germline CDR1 and CDR2: SEHNR and FQNEAQ (reference sequence). The CDR3 is CASNGLAAQSSYNEQFF. Here the CDR3 DNA reads TGTGCCAGCAACGGACTAGCGGCCCAGAGCTCCTACAATGAGCAGTTCTTC. The full variable domain, its missing parts supplied by reference TRBV7-9 and TRBJ2-1, is DTGVSQNPRHKITKRGQNVTFRCDPISEHNRLYWYRQTLGQGPEFLTYFQNEAQLEKSRLLSDRFSAERPKGSFSTLEIQRTEQGDSAMYLCASNGLAAQSSYNEQFFGPGTRLTVL.

The chain employs TRBV5-1 and TRBJ2-1, with TRBD2 matching 11 bases. CDR3 length: 15 amino acids. Germline V gene sequence: CDR1 SGHRS, CDR2 YFSETQ. The junction had 9 bases not matched to a gene; V was cut back by 1 base and J by 12 bases. CDR3 sequence: CASSLSSGGALGQFF. As DNA, the CDR3 is TGCGCCAGCAGCTTGAGTAGCGGGGGGGCTCTCGGGCAGTTCTTC. Filled out from reference TRBV5-1 and TRBJ2-1, the complete variable domain reads KAGVTQTPRYLIKTRGQQVTLSCSPISGHRSVSWYQQTPGQGLQFLFEYFSETQRNKGNFPGRFSGRQFSNSRSEMNVSTLELGDSALYLCASSLSSGGALGQFFGPGTRLTVL.

This clonotype has only a few counts. The gene calls are TRBV28 and TRBJ1-1; D remains ambiguous. Trimming left V 9 bases short and J 6 bases short, with 5 bases between. This CDR3 is 9 amino acids long. The V gene's germline CDR1 is MDHEN and CDR2 SYDVKM. The CDR3 protein is CASGPEAFF. The CDR3, as DNA: TGTGCCAGTGGACCTGAAGCTTTCTTT.

This clonotype was picked up a small number of times. This chain connects TRBV7-3 to TRBJ2-5; TRBD2 aligns across 9 bases. Germline assignment: CDR1 SGHTA and CDR2 FQGTGA. Trimming took 3 bases from V and 5 from J; bases not matched to a gene: 7. The CDR3 totals 15 residues. The CDR3 nucleotides read TGTGCCAGCAGCTTTAGCGGGGGCCAGGGGGAGACCCAGTACTTC. Translated, it gives CASSFSGGQGETQYF.

The chain is built from TRBV7-2 and TRBJ2-7, with 10 bases aligning to TRBD2. The V segment lost 4 bases and the J segment 1 base; nucleotides outside the gene matches: 7. Per the germline V gene, CDR1 is SGHTA and CDR2 is FQGNSA. The CDR3 consists of 16 residues. The CDR3 loop reads CASSYQGLAASYEQYF. Here the CDR3 DNA reads TGTGCCAGCAGCTACCAAGGACTAGCGGCATCCTACGAGCAGTACTTC.

V is TRBV5-1 and J is TRBJ1-2; 9 bases line up with TRBD1. CDR3 length equals 14 residues. With 0 bases clipped from V and 8 bases from J, the junction kept 5 bases outside the gene matches. Germline CDR1 SGHRS, CDR2 YFSETQ. The DNA for the CDR3 is TGCGCCAGCAGCTTGGGACAGGGGGTAGACGGCTACACCTTC. It specifies CASSLGQGVDGYTF.

The V and J genes are TRBV20-1 and TRBJ2-7, with a possible D match to TRBD1 (5 bases). V was shortened by 1 base and J by 3 bases, with 13 bases between the two germline ends. CDR3 size: 14 residues. The germline V gene has CDR1 DFQATT and CDR2 SNEGSKA (reference sequence). CDR3 protein: CSARGQGRVYEQYF. CDR3 coding DNA: TGCAGTGCTAGAGGGCAGGGTAGAGTCTACGAGCAGTACTTC.

This chain connects TRBV5-5 to TRBJ1-1; possibly TRBD1 for D (6 bases). The CDR3 is 14 residues long. Trimming pared 3 bases from V and 4 bases from J, leaving 13 bases between. The V gene's germline CDR1 is SGHKS and CDR2 YYEKEE (reference sequence). Written as DNA, the CDR3 is TGTGCCAGCAGCTGGATGGTGGGGGCCACTGAAGCTTTCTTT. As protein: CASSWMVGATEAFF.

This clonotype was counted at least ten times. The chain is built from TRBV27 and TRBJ2-3, with 8 positions matching TRBD2. Germline CDR1 is MNHEY and CDR2 is SMNVEV (reference sequence). This CDR3 has 16 amino acids. Trimming took 5 bases from V and 5 from J; bases not matched to a gene: 12. CDR3 coding DNA: TGTGCCAGCAGTATGCCCCCGGGAGGGCCAAGAGATACGCAGTATTTT. It is translated as CASSMPPGGPRDTQYF.